Below, 20 T cell receptor beta chains from the same sample are listed, as sequenced in a study of PD-L1 blockade in urothelial cancer. The method was immunoSEQ multiplex PCR; TCRdb's version includes in-frame clones alone and lacks a portion of them. The table has roughly 30,000 clones, approximately 86% seen once. Sample: PBMCs, taken around atezolizumab (anti-PD-L1) treatment. These receptors all stem from a man aged 50 or older with urothelial cancer.

This sequence joins TRBV9 and TRBJ1-1; 8 bases agree with TRBD1. Germline V gives CDR1 SGDLS, CDR2 YYNGEE. The CDR3 consists of 14 residues. V trimming: 3 bases; J trimming: 2 bases; junction bases outside the gene matches: 3. CDR3 coding DNA: TGTGCCAGCAGCGCCGGACAGGGTAACACTGAAGCTTTCTTT. It encodes CASSAGQGNTEAFF.

The chain links TRBV2 to TRBJ2-1; 8 bases line up with TRBD2. The CDR3 covers 13 residues. CDR1 SNHLY and CDR2 FYNNEI come from the germline V gene. V was clipped by 7 bases and J by 4 bases; unmatched bases: 3. The CDR3 DNA sequence: TGTGCCAGCATTGGCGGGAGGTACAATGAGCAGTTCTTC. Encoded protein: CASIGGRYNEQFF.

This chain joins TRBV11-2 and TRBJ1-1, with D possibly being TRBD1 (5 bases). The V gene's germline CDR1 is SGHAT and CDR2 FQNNGV. V was trimmed by 0 bases and J by 7 bases, leaving 12 bases between them. This CDR3 is 14 amino acids long. CDR3 DNA sequence: TGTGCCAGCAGCTTAGATACGATGACAGTTGAAGCTTTCTTT. Amino acids: CASSLDTMTVEAFF.

The V gene is TRBV4-1, the J gene TRBJ1-1; 7 bases map to TRBD1. With 2 bases clipped from V and 3 bases from J, the junction kept 0 bases outside the gene matches. This CDR3 contains 13 residues. Germline V lookup: CDR1 MGHRA, CDR2 YSYEKL. The CDR3 loop reads CASSQQGDTEAFF. The CDR3 DNA reads TGCGCCAGCAGCCAACAGGGGGACACTGAAGCTTTCTTT.

Only a few counts were recorded for this clone. The chain employs TRBV5-1 and TRBJ2-7, with D possibly being TRBD1 (5 bases). The ends were cut back, 0 bases at V and 5 bases at J, with 6 bases in the middle. The CDR3 runs to 12 residues. Germline CDR1 reads SGHRS; CDR2 reads YFSETQ. The CDR3 spells CASSLGGDEQYF. For the CDR3, the DNA is TGCGCCAGCAGCTTGGGGGGCGACGAGCAGTACTTC.

V is TRBV6-5 and J is TRBJ1-1; the match to TRBD1 covers 7 bases. In germline, CDR1 is MNHEY, CDR2 SVGAGI. With 4 bases clipped from V and 8 bases from J, the junction kept 7 bases outside the gene matches. This CDR3 has 13 residues. The CDR3 sequence is CASSLRQGVEAFF. The CDR3 DNA is TGTGCCAGCAGTTTAAGACAGGGTGTCGAAGCTTTCTTT.

This chain uses TRBV27 with TRBJ2-2; 9 bases align to TRBD1. Per germline, CDR1 MNHEY and CDR2 SMNVEV (reference sequence). J lost 7 bases, V lost 5 bases, and 8 bases had no gene match. The CDR3 length is 15 residues. The CDR3 DNA reads TGTGCCAGCAGTGGAACAGGGGGCCTGATCGGGGAGCTGTTTTTT. This encodes CASSGTGGLIGELFF.

This rearrangement joins TRBV11-2 to TRBJ2-1, with D possibly being TRBD2 (5 bases). The CDR3 is 13 amino acids. Trimming took off 6 bases at V and 5 bases at J, with 11 bases between the two ends. The germline gives CDR1 SGHAT, CDR2 FQNNGV. The CDR3 protein is CASRLTRDNEQFF. The CDR3, as DNA: TGTGCCAGCAGATTAACGCGGGACAATGAGCAGTTCTTC.

This clone appeared a few times. The rearrangement links TRBV27 to TRBJ2-5; 10 bases are shared with TRBD2. J was trimmed by 3 bases and V by 4 bases; bases with no gene match: 8. This CDR3 is built from 16 residues. Germline lookup yields CDR1 MNHEY and CDR2 SMNVEV (reference sequence). CDR3 residues: CASSYLTSGFKETQYF. As DNA, the CDR3 is TGTGCCAGCAGTTACTTGACTAGCGGGTTCAAAGAGACCCAGTACTTC.

The rearrangement joins TRBV6-5 to TRBJ2-1, with D hard to call. The germline gives CDR1 MNHEY, CDR2 SVGAGI. V lost 0 bases and J 9 bases, leaving 6 bases between the germline ends. This CDR3 comprises 12 residues. In DNA form, the CDR3 reads TGTGCCAGCAGTTACTCGACGGGTGAGCAGTTCTTC. Translating gives CASSYSTGEQFF.

This chain joins TRBV7-8 and TRBJ1-1; 9 nucleotides agree with TRBD1. V was clipped by 7 bases and J by 7 bases; unmatched bases: 13. Germline CDR1 reads SGHVS; CDR2 reads FQNEAQ. The CDR3 is 15 residues long. Here the CDR3 reads CASNNFRDRAFEAFF. For the CDR3, the DNA is TGTGCCAGCAACAATTTCCGGGACAGGGCATTTGAAGCTTTCTTT.

The chain carries TRBV7-8 and TRBJ2-2; 8 bases are a match to TRBD1. This CDR3 has 14 residues. Losses at the gene ends were 11 bases for V and 1 base for J; bases not matched to a gene: 6. CDR1 is SGHVS, CDR2 FQNEAQ, per germline. The CDR3 loop is CALHRGWNTGELFF. The CDR3 DNA is TGTGCCCTACACAGGGGGTGGAACACCGGGGAGCTGTTTTTT.

This sequence joins TRBV7-9 and TRBJ2-1; 8 nucleotides match TRBD2. This CDR3 region has 16 residues. The germline gives CDR1 SEHNR, CDR2 FQNEAQ (reference sequence). V lost 5 bases to trimming and J lost 6 bases; unmatched junction nucleotides: 12. The CDR3: CASSPRTGGPGNEQFF. CDR3 nucleotides: TGTGCCAGCAGCCCAAGAACGGGAGGGCCCGGCAATGAGCAGTTCTTC.

The V gene is TRBV5-4, the J gene TRBJ1-3, with 7 nucleotides matching TRBD1. The CDR3 consists of 15 residues. V was pared by 2 bases and J by 0 bases, with 2 bases of the junction left unmatched. Germline CDR1 reads SGHNT; CDR2 reads YYREEE (reference sequence). The chain's CDR3 is CASSFRTGSGNTIYF. CDR3 nucleotides: TGTGCCAGCAGCTTCCGGACAGGCTCTGGAAACACCATATATTTT.

This rearrangement joins TRBV5-1 to TRBJ2-1; 10 nucleotides align to TRBD2. Germline CDR1 is SGHRS and CDR2 is YFSETQ. After removal of 5 bases from V and 0 bases from J, the junction contained 11 bases not matched to a gene. This CDR3 comprises 18 residues. The CDR3 DNA reads TGCGCCAGCAGAGGAGGTAGCGGGGGGCCCAGCTCCTACAATGAGCAGTTCTTC. Its translation: CASRGGSGGPSSYNEQFF. Drawing the rest from reference TRBV5-1 and TRBJ2-1, the complete variable domain is KAGVTQTPRYLIKTRGQQVTLSCSPISGHRSVSWYQQTPGQGLQFLFEYFSETQRNKGNFPGRFSGRQFSNSRSEMNVSTLELGDSALYLCASRGGSGGPSSYNEQFFGPGTRLTVL.

The chain carries TRBV11-2 and TRBJ2-1; perhaps TRBD2 as D (5 bases). The CDR3 covers 12 residues. Germline CDR1 reads SGHAT; CDR2 reads FQNNGV. V gave up 6 bases and J gave up 10 bases, with 13 bases separating them. This chain's CDR3 is CASSGSGFEQFF. For the CDR3, the DNA is TGTGCCAGCAGTGGGAGTGGTTTCGAGCAGTTCTTC.

The rearrangement uses TRBV7-2 and TRBJ1-6; D is ambiguous. V was pared by 0 bases and J by 5 bases, with 5 bases between. In germline, CDR1 is SGHTA, CDR2 FQGNSA. The CDR3 consists of 14 residues. The CDR3 region is CASSLAGNNSPLHF. CDR3 DNA: TGTGCCAGCAGCTTAGCCGGGAATAATTCACCCCTCCACTTT.

The chain links TRBV30 to TRBJ2-3; the match to TRBD1 covers 7 bases. V lost 4 bases to trimming and J lost 2 bases; unmatched junction nucleotides: 6. The germline V gene encodes CDR1 GTSNPN and CDR2 SVGIG (reference sequence). This CDR3 region has 14 residues. Here the CDR3 reads CAWNRGQYTDTQYF. Here the CDR3 DNA reads TGTGCCTGGAATAGGGGGCAGTACACAGATACGCAGTATTTT.

This clone was seen once. The chain joins TRBV7-9 to TRBJ1-3, with a possible D match to TRBD1 (6 bases). V dropped 7 bases and J dropped 2 bases, with 15 bases sitting between them. There are 15 residues in the CDR3. The germline V gene encodes CDR1 SEHNR and CDR2 FQNEAQ (reference sequence). CDR3 sequence reads: CASKTGFSAGNTIYF. DNA for the CDR3: TGTGCCAGCAAAACAGGGTTTTCCGCTGGAAACACCATATATTTT.

The chain recombines TRBV5-6 with TRBJ1-1; 7 positions match TRBD1. In germline, CDR1 is SGHDT, CDR2 YYEEEE. J was trimmed by 4 bases and V by 4 bases; bases with no gene match: 7. This CDR3 contains 14 residues. The CDR3 is CASSLTGTSTEAFF. CDR3 nucleotides: TGTGCCAGCAGCCTGACAGGGACGAGCACTGAAGCTTTCTTT.